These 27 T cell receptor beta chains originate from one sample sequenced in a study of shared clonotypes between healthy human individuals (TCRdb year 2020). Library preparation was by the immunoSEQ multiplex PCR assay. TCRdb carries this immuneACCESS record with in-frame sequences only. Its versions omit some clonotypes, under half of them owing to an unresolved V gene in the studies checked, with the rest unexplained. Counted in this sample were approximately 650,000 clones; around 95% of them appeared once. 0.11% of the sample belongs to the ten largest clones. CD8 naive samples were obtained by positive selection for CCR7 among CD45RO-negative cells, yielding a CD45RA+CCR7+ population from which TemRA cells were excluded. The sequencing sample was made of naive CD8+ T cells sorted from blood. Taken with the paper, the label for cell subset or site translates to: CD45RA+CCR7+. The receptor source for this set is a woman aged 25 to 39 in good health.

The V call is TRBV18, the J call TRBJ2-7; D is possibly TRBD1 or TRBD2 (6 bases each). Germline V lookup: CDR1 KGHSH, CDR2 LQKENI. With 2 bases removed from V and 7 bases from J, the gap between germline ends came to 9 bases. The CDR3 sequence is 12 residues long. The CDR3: CASSPGGPEQYF. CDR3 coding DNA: TGTGCCAGCTCACCAGGGGGGCCTGAGCAGTACTTC.

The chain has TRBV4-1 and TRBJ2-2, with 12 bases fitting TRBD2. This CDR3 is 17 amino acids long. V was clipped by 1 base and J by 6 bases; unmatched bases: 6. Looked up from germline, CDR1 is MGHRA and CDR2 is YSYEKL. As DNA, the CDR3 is TGCGCCAGCAGCCAAGGACTAGCGGGAGTTTGGGCCGGGGAGCTGTTTTTT. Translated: CASSQGLAGVWAGELFF.

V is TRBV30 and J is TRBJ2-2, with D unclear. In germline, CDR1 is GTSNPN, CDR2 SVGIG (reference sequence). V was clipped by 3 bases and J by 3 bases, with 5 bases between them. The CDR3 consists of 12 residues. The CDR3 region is CAWSPDTGELFF. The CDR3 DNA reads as TGTGCCTGGAGCCCTGACACCGGGGAGCTGTTTTTT.

The CDR3 nucleotides are TGCGCCAGCAGCCAAGAGGGACCTCTGAGGGTTCAGCCCCAGCATTTT. This translates into CASSQEGPLRVQPQHF. This chain uses TRBV4-1 with TRBJ1-5; a weak D match, TRBD1 (5 bases). The germline V gene encodes CDR1 MGHRA and CDR2 YSYEKL. V dropped 0 bases and J dropped 6 bases, with 15 bases sitting between them. The CDR3 runs 16 residues.

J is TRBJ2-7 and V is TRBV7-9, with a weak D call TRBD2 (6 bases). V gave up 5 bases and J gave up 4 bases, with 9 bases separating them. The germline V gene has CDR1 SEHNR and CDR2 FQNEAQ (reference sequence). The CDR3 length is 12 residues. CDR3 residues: CASSRGTYEQYF. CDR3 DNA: TGTGCCAGCAGCCGTGGGACTTACGAGCAGTACTTC.

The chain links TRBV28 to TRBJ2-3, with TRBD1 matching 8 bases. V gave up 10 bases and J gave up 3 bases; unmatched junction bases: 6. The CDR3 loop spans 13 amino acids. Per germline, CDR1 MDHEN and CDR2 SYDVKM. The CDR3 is CANQGAGTDTQYF. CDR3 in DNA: TGTGCCAATCAGGGGGCCGGAACAGATACGCAGTATTTT.

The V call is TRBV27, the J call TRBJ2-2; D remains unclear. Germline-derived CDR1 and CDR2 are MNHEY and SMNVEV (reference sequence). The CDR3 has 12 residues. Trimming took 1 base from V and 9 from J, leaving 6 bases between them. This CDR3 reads CASSLYRWELFF. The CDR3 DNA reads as TGTGCCAGCAGTTTATACCGGTGGGAGCTGTTTTTT.

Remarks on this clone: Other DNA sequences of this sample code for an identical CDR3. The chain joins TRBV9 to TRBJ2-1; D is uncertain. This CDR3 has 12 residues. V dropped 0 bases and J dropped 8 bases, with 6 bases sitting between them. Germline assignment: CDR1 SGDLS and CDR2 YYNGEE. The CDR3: CASSVGGDEQFF. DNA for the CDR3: TGTGCCAGCAGCGTAGGGGGTGATGAGCAGTTCTTC.

As DNA, the CDR3 is TGTGCCAGCAGTTACGGTTGGATTTCTTCCTACAATGAGCAGTTCTTC. Amino acids: CASSYGWISSYNEQFF. V is TRBV6-5 and J is TRBJ2-1, with no clear D. V shed 2 bases and J shed 1 base, with 12 bases lying between them. CDR3 length equals 16 residues. Germline V gives CDR1 MNHEY, CDR2 SVGAGI.

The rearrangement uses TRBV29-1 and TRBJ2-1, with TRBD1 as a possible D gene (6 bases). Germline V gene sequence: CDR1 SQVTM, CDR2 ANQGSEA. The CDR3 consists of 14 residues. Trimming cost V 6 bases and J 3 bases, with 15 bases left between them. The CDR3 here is CSVRYRTDYNEQFF. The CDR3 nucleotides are TGCAGCGTGCGGTACCGGACAGACTACAATGAGCAGTTCTTC.

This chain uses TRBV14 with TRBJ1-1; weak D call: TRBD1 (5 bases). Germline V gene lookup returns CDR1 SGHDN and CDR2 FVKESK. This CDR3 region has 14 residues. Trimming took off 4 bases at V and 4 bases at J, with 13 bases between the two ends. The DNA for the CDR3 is TGTGCCAGCAGCCTCGGAGCGAGGGGCACTGAAGCTTTCTTT. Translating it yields CASSLGARGTEAFF.

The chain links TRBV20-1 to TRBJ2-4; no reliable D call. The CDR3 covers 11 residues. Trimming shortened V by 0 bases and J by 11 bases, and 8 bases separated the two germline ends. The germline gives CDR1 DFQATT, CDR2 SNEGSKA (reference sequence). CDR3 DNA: TGCAGTGCTAGAGATGTAACTCTTCAGTACTTC. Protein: CSARDVTLQYF.

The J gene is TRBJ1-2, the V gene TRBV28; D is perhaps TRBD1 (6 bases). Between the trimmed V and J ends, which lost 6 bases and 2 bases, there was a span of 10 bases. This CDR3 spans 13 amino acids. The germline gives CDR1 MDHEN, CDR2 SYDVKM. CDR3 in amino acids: CASRGTPNYGYTF. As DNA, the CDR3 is TGTGCCAGCAGGGGGACACCGAACTATGGCTACACCTTC.

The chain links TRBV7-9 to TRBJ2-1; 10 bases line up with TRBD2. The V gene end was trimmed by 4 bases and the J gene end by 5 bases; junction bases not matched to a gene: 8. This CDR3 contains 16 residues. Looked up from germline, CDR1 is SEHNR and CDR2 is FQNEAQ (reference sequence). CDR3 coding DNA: TGTGCCAGCAGCTCTCGGGTAGCGGGAGGCAACAATGAGCAGTTCTTC. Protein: CASSSRVAGGNNEQFF.

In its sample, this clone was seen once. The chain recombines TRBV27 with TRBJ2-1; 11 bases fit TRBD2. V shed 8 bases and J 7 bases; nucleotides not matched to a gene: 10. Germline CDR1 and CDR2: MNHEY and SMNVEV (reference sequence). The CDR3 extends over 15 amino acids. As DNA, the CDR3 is TGTGCCAGCGTGAAATCCGGGACTAGCGGAAATGAGCAGTTCTTC. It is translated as CASVKSGTSGNEQFF.

CDR3 DNA: TGTGCCAGCAGCTCCCCCCCCTACAATGAGCAGTTCTTC. This codes for CASSSPPYNEQFF. The chain joins TRBV9 to TRBJ2-1; D unclear. There are 13 residues in the CDR3. Per germline, CDR1 SGDLS and CDR2 YYNGEE. V gave up 4 bases and J gave up 2 bases, with 7 bases separating them.

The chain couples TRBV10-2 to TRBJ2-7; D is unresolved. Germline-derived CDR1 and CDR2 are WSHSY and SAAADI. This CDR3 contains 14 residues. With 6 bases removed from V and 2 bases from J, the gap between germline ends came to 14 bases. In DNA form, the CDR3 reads TGCGCCAGCAGCCCGACTGCGGCAACCTACGAGCAGTACTTC. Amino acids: CASSPTAATYEQYF.

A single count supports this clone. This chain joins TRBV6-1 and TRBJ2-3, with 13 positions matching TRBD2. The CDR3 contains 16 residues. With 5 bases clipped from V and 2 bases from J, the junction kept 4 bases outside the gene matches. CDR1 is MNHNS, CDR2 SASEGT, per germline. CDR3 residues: CASSKGLAGDTDTQYF. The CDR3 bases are TGTGCCAGCAGTAAAGGACTAGCGGGGGACACAGATACGCAGTATTTT.

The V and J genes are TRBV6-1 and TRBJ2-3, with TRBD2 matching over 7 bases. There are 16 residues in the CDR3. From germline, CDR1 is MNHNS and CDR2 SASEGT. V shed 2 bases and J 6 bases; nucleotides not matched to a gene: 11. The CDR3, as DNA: TGTGCCAGCAGTGAAATAGGGCGGGAGAGGGTGGATACGCAGTATTTT. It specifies CASSEIGRERVDTQYF.

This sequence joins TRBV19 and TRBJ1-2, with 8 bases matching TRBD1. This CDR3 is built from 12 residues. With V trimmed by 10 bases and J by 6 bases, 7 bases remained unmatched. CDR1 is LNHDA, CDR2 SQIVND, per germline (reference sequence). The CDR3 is CATSQGAHGYTF. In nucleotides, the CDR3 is TGTGCCACCTCCCAGGGGGCTCATGGCTACACCTTC.

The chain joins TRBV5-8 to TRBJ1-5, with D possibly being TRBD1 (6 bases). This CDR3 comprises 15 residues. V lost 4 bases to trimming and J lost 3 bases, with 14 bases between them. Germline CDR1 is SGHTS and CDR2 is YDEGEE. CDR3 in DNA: TGTGCCAGCAGCCCTAGGACAGTACTCAATCAGCCCCAGCATTTT. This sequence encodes CASSPRTVLNQPQHF.

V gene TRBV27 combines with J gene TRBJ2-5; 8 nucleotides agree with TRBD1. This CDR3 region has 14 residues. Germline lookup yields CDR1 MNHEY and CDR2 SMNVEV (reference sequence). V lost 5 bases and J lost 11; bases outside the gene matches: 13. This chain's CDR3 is CASSVLGGHRGQYF. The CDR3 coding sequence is TGTGCCAGCAGTGTCTTGGGAGGCCACAGGGGGCAGTACTTC.

CDR3 sequence: CSVESGRMPPETQYF. The DNA for the CDR3 is TGCAGCGTTGAATCCGGCCGGATGCCGCCGGAGACCCAGTACTTC. This sequence joins TRBV29-1 and TRBJ2-5; no clear D. Trimming stripped 2 bases from V and 5 bases from J, with 18 bases between. The CDR3 has 15 residues. The germline gives CDR1 SQVTM, CDR2 ANQGSEA. The variable domain in full, with the rest retrieved from reference TRBV29-1 and TRBJ2-5, is SAVISQKPSRDICQRGTSLTIQCQVDSQVTMMFWYRQQPGQSLTLIATANQGSEATYESGFVIDKFPISRPNLTFSTLTVSNMSPEDSSIYLCSVESGRMPPETQYFGPGTRLLVL.

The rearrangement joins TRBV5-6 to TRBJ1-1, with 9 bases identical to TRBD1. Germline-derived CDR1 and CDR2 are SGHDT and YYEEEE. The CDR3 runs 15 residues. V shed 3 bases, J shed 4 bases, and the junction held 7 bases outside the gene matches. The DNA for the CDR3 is TGTGCCAGCAGCTGGGGGACAGGGCAGGGCACTGAAGCTTTCTTT. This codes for CASSWGTGQGTEAFF.

CDR3 protein: CASSILGQINSGELFF. The CDR3 bases are TGTGCCAGTAGTATTTTGGGACAGATCAACTCCGGGGAGCTGTTTTTT. The chain recombines TRBV19 with TRBJ2-2; 7 nucleotides agree with TRBD1. The J segment lost 6 bases and the V segment lost 3 bases, leaving 10 bases of the junction unmatched. CDR1 LNHDA and CDR2 SQIVND come from the germline V gene (reference sequence). CDR3 length: 16 residues.

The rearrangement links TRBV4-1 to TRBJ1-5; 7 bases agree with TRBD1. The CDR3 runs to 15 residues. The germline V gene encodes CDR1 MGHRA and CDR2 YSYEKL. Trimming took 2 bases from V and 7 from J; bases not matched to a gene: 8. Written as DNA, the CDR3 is TGCGCCAGCAGCCAAACGGAGGGGGCGAAGCAGCCCCAGCATTTT. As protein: CASSQTEGAKQPQHF.

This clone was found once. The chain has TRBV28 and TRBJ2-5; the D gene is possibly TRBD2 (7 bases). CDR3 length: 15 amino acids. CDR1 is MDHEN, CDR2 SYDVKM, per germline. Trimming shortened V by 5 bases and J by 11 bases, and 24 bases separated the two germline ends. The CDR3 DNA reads TGTGCCAGCAGTCTCCGAAGGTCCGGGGAGGGGGAGCAGTACTTC. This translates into CASSLRRSGEGEQYF.